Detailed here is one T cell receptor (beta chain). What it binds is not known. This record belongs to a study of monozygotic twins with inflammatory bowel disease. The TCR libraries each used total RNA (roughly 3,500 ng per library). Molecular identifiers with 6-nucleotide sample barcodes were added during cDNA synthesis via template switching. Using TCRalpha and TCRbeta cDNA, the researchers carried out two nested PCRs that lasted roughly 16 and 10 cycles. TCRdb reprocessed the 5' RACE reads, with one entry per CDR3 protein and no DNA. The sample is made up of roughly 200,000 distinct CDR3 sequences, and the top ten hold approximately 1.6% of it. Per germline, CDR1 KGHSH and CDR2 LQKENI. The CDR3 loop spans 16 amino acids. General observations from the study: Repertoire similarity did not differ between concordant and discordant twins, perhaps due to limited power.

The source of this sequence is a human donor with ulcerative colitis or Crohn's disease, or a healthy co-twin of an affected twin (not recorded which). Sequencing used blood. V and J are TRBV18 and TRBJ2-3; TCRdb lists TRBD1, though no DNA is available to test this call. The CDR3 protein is CASSPRTGFPRDTQYF.